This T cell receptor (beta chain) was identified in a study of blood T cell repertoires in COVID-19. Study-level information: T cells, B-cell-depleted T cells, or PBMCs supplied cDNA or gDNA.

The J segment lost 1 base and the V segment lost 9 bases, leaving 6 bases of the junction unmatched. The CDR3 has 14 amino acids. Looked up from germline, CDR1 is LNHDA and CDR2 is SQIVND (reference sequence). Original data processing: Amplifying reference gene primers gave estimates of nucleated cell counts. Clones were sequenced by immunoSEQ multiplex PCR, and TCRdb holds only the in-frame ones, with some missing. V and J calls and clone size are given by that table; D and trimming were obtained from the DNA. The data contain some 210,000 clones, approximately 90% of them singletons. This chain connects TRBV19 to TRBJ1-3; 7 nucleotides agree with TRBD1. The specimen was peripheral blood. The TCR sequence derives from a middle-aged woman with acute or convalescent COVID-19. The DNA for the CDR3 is TGTGCCAGCAAGACGGACAGGTCTGGAAACACCATATATTTT. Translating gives CASKTDRSGNTIYF.